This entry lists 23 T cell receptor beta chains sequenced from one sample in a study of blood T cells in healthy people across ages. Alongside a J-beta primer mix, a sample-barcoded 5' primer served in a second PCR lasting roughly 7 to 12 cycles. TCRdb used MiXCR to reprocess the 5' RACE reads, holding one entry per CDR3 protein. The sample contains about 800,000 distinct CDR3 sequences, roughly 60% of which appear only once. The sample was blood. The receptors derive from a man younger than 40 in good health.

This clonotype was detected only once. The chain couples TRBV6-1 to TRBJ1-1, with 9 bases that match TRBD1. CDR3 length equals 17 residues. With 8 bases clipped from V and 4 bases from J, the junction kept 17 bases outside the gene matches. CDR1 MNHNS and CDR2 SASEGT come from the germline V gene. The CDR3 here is CASSDVRGQGRATEAFF. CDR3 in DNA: TGTGCCAGCTCAGACGTCCGGGGACAGGGCAGGGCCACTGAAGCTTTCTTT.

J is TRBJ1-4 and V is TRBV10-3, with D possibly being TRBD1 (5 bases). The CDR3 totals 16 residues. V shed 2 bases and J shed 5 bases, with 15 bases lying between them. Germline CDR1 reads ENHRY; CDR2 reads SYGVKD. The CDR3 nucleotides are TGTGCCATCAGTGAGGCAGGGTCAGGGCCAAATGAAAAACTGTTTTTT. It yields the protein CAISEAGSGPNEKLFF.

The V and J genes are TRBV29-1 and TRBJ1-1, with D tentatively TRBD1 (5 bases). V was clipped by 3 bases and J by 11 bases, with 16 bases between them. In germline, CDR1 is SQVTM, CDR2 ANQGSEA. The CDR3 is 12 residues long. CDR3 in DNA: TGCAGCGTTGACTGGGCAGGGAGGCATGCTTTCTTT. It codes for CSVDWAGRHAFF.

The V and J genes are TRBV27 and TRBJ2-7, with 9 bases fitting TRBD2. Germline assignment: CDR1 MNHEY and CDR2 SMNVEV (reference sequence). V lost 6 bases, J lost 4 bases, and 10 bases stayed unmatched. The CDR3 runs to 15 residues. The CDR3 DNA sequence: TGTGCCAGCAGCTCCCATAATAGCGGGAGTTACGAGCAGTACTTC. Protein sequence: CASSSHNSGSYEQYF.

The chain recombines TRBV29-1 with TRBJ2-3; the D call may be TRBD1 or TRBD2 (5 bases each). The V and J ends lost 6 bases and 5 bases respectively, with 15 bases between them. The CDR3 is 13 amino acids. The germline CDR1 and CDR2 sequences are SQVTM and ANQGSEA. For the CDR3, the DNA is TGCAGCGTCGGTCGGGGCGGCGGAGATACGCAGTATTTT. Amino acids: CSVGRGGGDTQYF.

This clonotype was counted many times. The CDR3 is CASSQGGPDTGELFF. The CDR3 DNA is TGTGCCAGCAGTCAGGGAGGGCCTGACACCGGGGAGCTGTTTTTT. This rearrangement joins TRBV7-3 to TRBJ2-2, with TRBD2 identical over 7 bases. Germline assignment: CDR1 SGHTA and CDR2 FQGTGA. The CDR3 runs to 15 residues. V lost 6 bases to trimming and J lost 3 bases; unmatched junction nucleotides: 7.

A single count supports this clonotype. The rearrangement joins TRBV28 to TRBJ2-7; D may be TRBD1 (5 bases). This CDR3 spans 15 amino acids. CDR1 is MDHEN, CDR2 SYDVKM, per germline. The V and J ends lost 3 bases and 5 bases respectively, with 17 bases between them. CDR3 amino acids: CASSLSAGNVNEQYF. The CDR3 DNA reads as TGTGCCAGCAGTTTGTCGGCAGGGAATGTGAACGAGCAGTACTTC. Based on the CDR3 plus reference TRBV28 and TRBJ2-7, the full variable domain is DVKVTQSSRYLVKRTGEKVFLECVQDMDHENMFWYRQDPGLGLRLIYFSYDVKMKEKGDIPEGYSVSREKKERFSLILESASTNQTSMYLCASSLSAGNVNEQYFGPGTRLTVT.

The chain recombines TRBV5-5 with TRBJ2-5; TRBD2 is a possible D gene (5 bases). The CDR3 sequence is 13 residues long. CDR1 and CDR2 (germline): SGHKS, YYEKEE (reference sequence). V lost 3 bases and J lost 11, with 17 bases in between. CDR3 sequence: CASSSRAVGEQYF. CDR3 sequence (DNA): TGTGCCAGCAGCTCCCGGGCTGTCGGGGAGCAGTACTTC.

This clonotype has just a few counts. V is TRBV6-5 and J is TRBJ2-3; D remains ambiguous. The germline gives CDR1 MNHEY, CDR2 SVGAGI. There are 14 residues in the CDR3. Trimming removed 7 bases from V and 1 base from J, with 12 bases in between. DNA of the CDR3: TGTGCCAGCAACGAGGCACACCGCACAGATACGCAGTATTTT. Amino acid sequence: CASNEAHRTDTQYF.

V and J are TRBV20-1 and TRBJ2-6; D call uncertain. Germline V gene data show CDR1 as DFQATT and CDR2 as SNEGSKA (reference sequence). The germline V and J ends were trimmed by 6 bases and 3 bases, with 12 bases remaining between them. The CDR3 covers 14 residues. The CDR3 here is CSAEPGGGANVLTF. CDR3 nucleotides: TGCAGTGCCGAACCGGGTGGTGGGGCCAACGTCCTGACTTTC.

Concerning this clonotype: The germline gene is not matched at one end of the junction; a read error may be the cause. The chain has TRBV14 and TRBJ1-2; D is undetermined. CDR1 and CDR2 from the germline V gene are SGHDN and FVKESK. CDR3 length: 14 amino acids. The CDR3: CASSQDKPLYGYTF. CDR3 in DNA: TGTGCCAGCAGCCAAGACAAACCCCTTTATGGTTACACCTTC.

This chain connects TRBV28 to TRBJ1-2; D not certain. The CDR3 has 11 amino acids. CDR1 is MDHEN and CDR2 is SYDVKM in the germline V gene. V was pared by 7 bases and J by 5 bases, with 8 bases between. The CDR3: CASKISYGYTF. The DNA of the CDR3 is TGTGCCAGCAAAATAAGTTATGGCTACACCTTC.

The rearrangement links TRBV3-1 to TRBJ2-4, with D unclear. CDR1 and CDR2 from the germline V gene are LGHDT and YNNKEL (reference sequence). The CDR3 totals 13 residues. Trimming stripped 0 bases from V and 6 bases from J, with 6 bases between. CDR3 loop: CASSQDLRNIQYF. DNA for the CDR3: TGTGCCAGCAGCCAAGACCTAAGAAACATTCAGTACTTC.

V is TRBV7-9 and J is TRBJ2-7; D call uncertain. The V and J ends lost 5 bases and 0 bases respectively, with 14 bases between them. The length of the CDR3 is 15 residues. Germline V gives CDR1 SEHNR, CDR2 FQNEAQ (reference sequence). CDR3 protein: CASSPTSLSSYEQYF. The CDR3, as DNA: TGTGCCAGCAGCCCCACATCCTTGTCCTCCTACGAGCAGTACTTC.

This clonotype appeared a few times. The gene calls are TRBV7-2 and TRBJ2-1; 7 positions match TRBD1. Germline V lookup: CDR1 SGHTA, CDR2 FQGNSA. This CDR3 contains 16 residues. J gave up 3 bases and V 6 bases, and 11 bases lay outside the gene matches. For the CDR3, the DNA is TGTGCCAGCAGACTTCTCCCGGGACAGAGCTACAATGAGCAGTTCTTC. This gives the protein CASRLLPGQSYNEQFF. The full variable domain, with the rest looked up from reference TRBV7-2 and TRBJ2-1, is GAGVSQSPSNKVTEKGKDVELRCDPISGHTALYWYRQSLGQGLEFLIYFQGNSAPDKSGLPSDRFSAERTGGSVSTLTIQRTQQEDSAVYLCASRLLPGQSYNEQFFGPGTRLTVL.

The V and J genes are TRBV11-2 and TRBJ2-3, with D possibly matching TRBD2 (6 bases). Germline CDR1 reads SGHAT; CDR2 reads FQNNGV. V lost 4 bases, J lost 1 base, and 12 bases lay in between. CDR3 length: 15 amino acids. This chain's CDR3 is CASSSTWGGTDTQYF. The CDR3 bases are TGTGCCAGCAGCTCCACGTGGGGGGGCACAGATACGCAGTATTTT.

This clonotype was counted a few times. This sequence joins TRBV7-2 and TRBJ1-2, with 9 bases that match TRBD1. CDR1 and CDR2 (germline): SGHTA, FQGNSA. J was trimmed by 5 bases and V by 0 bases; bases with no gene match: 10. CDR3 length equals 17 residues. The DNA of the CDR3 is TGTGCCAGCAGCTTAGCGCTCCTCGGGACAGGGACATATGGCTACACCTTC. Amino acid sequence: CASSLALLGTGTYGYTF. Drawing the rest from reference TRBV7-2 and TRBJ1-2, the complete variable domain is GAGVSQSPSNKVTEKGKDVELRCDPISGHTALYWYRQSLGQGLEFLIYFQGNSAPDKSGLPSDRFSAERTGGSVSTLTIQRTQQEDSAVYLCASSLALLGTGTYGYTFGSGTRLTVV.

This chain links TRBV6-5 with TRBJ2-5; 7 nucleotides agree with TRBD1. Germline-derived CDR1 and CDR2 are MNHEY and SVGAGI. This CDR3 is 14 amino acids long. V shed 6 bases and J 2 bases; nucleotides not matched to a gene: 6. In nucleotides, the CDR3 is TGTGCCAGCAGGCCGGGACAGCTTCAAGAGACCCAGTACTTC. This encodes CASRPGQLQETQYF.

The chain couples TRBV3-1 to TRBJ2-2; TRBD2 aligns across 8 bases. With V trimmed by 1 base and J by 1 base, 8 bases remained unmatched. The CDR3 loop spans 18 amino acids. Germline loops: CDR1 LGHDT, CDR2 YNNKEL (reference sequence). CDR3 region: CASSQGGGGPLNTGELFF. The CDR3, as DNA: TGTGCCAGCAGCCAAGGCGGCGGGGGGCCCTTGAACACCGGGGAGCTGTTTTTT.

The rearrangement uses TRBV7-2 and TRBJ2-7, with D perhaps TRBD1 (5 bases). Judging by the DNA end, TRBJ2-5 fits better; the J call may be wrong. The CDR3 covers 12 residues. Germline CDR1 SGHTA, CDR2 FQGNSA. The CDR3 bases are TGTGCCAGCACCTCTCAGGGAGAGACCCAGTACTTC. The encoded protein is CASTSQGETQYF.

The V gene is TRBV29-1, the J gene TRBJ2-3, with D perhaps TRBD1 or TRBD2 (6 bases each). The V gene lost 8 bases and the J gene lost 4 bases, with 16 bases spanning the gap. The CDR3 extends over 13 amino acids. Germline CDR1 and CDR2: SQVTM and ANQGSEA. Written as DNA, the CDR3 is TGCAGCTCCCAAGGGGGGATTGCAGATACGCAGTATTTT. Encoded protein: CSSQGGIADTQYF.

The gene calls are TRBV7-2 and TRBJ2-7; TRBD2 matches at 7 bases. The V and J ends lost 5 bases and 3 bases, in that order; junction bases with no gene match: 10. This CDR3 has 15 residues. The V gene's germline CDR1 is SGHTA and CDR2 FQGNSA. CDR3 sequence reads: CASSPPGLNIYEQYF. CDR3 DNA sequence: TGTGCCAGCAGCCCGCCGGGACTAAACATCTACGAGCAGTACTTC.

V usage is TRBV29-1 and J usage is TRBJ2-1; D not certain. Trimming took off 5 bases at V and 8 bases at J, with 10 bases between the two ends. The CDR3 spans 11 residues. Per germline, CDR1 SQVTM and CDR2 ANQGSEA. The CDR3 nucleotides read TGCAGCGTTTCGTCTCAGTATGAGCAGTTCTTC. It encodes CSVSSQYEQFF.